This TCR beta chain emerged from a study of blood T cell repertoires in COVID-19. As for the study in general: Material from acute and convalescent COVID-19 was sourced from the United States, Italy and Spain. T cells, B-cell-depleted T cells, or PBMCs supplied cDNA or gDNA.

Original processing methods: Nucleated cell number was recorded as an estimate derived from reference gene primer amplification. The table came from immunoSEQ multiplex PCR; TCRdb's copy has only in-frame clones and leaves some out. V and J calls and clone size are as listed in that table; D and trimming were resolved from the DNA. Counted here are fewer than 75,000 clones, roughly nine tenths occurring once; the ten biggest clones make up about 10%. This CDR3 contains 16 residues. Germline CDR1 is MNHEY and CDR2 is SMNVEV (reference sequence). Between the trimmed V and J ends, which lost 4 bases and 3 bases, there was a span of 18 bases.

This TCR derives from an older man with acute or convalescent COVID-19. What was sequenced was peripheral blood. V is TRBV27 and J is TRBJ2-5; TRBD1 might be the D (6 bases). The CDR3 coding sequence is TGTGCCAGCAGTTCCGACAGGCGAATATTCAAAGAGACCCAGTACTTC. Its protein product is CASSSDRRIFKETQYF.